Sequencing of this T cell receptor beta chain was carried out in a study of lymphopenia after photon versus proton radiotherapy. Study outcomes and limitations: Photon-treated patients lost naive T cells and TCR diversity; proton-treated stayed stable. After lymphocyte nadir, photon-treated repertoires showed oligoclonal expansion, especially CD8+ Temra.

The CDR3 totals 14 residues. Germline loops: CDR1 WNHNN, CDR2 SYGVQD (reference sequence). Trimming cost V 1 base and J 4 bases, with 10 bases left between them. The sample holds one count of this clone. Antigen: not known. Libraries were prepared by immunoSEQ multiplex PCR; TCRdb keeps only in-frame clonotypes and omits some of them. The sample has tens of thousands of clones; approximately 87% are singletons. The sequencing used peripheral blood, collected from a patient treated with proton-based radiotherapy. This chain uses TRBV10-1 with TRBJ1-1, with unresolved D. The receptor's source is a woman in her sixties or seventies with cholangiocarcinoma. Some clones in this sample may be carry-over from other donors' samples. The CDR3 DNA is TGCGCCAGCAGTGAGTACTCCTCCGGCACTGAAGCTTTCTTT. As protein: CASSEYSSGTEAFF.